The clone carrying this TCR beta chain was detected many times. Its antigen is unknown. This record comes from a study of T cells in localized non-small cell lung cancer. General observations from the study: Uninvolved adjacent lung, not tumor, had the highest T cell clonality.

Measured with immunoSEQ multiplex PCR; TCRdb has only the in-frame clones, and not every one. The sample yields around 2,500 clones, roughly 20% seen once. Germline CDR1 reads SGHNT; CDR2 reads YENEEA. This CDR3 contains 15 residues. The V end was cut by 0 bases, the J end by 3 bases, with 11 bases between. The V gene is TRBV11-3, the J gene TRBJ1-2; D unresolved. This specimen was normal lung tissue next to the tumor, taken before any cancer treatment. This TCR came from a woman aged 40-69 years with stage I lung adenocarcinoma. CDR3 sequence (DNA): TGTGCCAGCAGCTTAGACCCCGGGTCGGACTATGGCTACACCTTC. Its translation: CASSLDPGSDYGYTF.